This is a list of T cell receptor beta chains from one sample in a study of cytomegalovirus exposure and HLA in healthy donors. Assay used: immunoSEQ multiplex PCR; TCRdb lists only in-frame clones, some missing. The sample has roughly 120,000 clones, about 72% seen once; the top ten hold less than 2%. The material sequenced was PBMCs. The receptors stem from a man aged 25 to 40 in good health and CMV-seropositive. Both conserved end residues are part of each CDR3. The D gene is left open where the match is weak. Only some rows state a clone size, as once, few, many or a class for expanded clones.

d_call: NA
clone_size: once
j_call: TRBJ2-7
v_call: TRBV2
cdr3_nt: TGTGCCAGCAAACCGGAGGGCCTTTTATTCCACGAGCAGTACTTC
cdr3_aa: CASKPEGLLFHEQYF

d_call: NA
clone_size: NA
j_call: TRBJ2-3
v_call: TRBV7-2
cdr3_nt: TGTGCCAGCAGCTTCTCGCCGGGATTCACAGATACGCAGTATTTT
cdr3_aa: CASSFSPGFTDTQYF

d_call: TRBD1
clone_size: few
j_call: TRBJ1-2
v_call: TRBV4-2
cdr3_nt: TGTGCCAGCAGCCAGGCCGAGGACAGGGGCCACTATGGCTACACCTTC
cdr3_aa: CASSQAEDRGHYGYTF

d_call: NA
clone_size: NA
j_call: TRBJ2-5
v_call: TRBV7-9
cdr3_nt: TGTTCCAGCACAATGCAGGGAGGAGAGACCCAGTACTTC
cdr3_aa: CSSTMQGGETQYF

d_call: TRBD2
clone_size: medium-sized
j_call: TRBJ2-3
v_call: TRBV4-3
cdr3_nt: TGCGCCAGCAGAGAAGGACTAGCGGGAGTCTCGGATACGCAGTATTTT
cdr3_aa: CASREGLAGVSDTQYF

d_call: NA
clone_size: few
j_call: TRBJ2-7
v_call: TRBV5-6
cdr3_nt: TGTGCCAGTTTTTTCAAGCAGAAGGCGGCATACGAGCAGTACTTC
cdr3_aa: CASFFKQKAAYEQYF

d_call: NA
clone_size: NA
j_call: TRBJ1-2
v_call: TRBV7-2
cdr3_nt: TGTGCCAGCACCTTAGGGGGGGGGAACTATGGCTACACCTTC
cdr3_aa: CASTLGGGNYGYTF

d_call: TRBD1
clone_size: NA
j_call: TRBJ2-5
v_call: TRBV18
cdr3_nt: TGTGCCAGCTCAAGACCACCCGGGACAGGGGGCGGCAGGGAAGAGACCCAGTACTTC
cdr3_aa: CASSRPPGTGGGREETQYF

d_call: NA
clone_size: NA
j_call: TRBJ2-1
v_call: TRBV5-1
cdr3_nt: TGCGCCAGCAGCTTAGACTTAGAGCAGTTCTTC
cdr3_aa: CASSLDLEQFF

d_call: TRBD1
clone_size: few
j_call: TRBJ2-3
v_call: TRBV7-9
cdr3_nt: TGTGCCAGCAGCCTCCGGGACAGGGGGTGCTATTTT
cdr3_aa: CASSLRDRGCYF

d_call: NA
clone_size: NA
j_call: TRBJ2-7
v_call: TRBV6-4
cdr3_nt: TGTGCCAGCAGGGGGGCACTGCCCTACGAGCAGTACTTC
cdr3_aa: CASRGALPYEQYF

d_call: NA
clone_size: NA
j_call: TRBJ2-7
v_call: TRBV10-3
cdr3_nt: TGTGCCATCAGTGAGTCGGCAGGGTCCCTCTCCTACGAGCAGTACTTC
cdr3_aa: CAISESAGSLSYEQYF

d_call: NA
clone_size: NA
j_call: TRBJ2-5
v_call: TRBV5-1
cdr3_nt: TGCGCCACAGCCGACGGGGGTTGGGGAGAGACCCAGTACTTC
cdr3_aa: CATADGGWGETQYF

d_call: TRBD1
clone_size: NA
j_call: TRBJ1-5
v_call: TRBV11-3
cdr3_nt: TGTGCCAGCCCGGGACAGCGCAATCAGCCCCAGCATTTT
cdr3_aa: CASPGQRNQPQHF

d_call: NA
clone_size: few
j_call: TRBJ2-1
v_call: TRBV10-3
cdr3_nt: TGTGCCATCAGAGACCCCCTCCTGGGCCTCTACAATGAGCAGTTCTTC
cdr3_aa: CAIRDPLLGLYNEQFF

d_call: NA
clone_size: once
j_call: TRBJ1-1
v_call: TRBV2
cdr3_nt: TGTGCCAGGTTGGGCAGATCGGCTAACACTGAAGCTTTCTTT
cdr3_aa: CARLGRSANTEAFF

d_call: NA
clone_size: NA
j_call: TRBJ1-1
v_call: TRBV11-2
cdr3_nt: TGTGCCAGCAGCTTAGTCCGCCTAGGCCACACTGAAGCTTTCTTT
cdr3_aa: CASSLVRLGHTEAFF

d_call: NA
clone_size: NA
j_call: TRBJ2-5
v_call: TRBV7-9
cdr3_nt: TGTGCCAGCAGCTTAAGCGGACAAGAGACCCAGTACTTC
cdr3_aa: CASSLSGQETQYF

d_call: NA
clone_size: NA
j_call: TRBJ2-2
v_call: TRBV6-7
cdr3_nt: TGTGCCAGCAGTTACTACAATTTATCGGGACAACGCGGTGGAACCGGGGAGCTGTTTTTT
cdr3_aa: CASSYYNLSGQRGGTGELFF

d_call: NA
clone_size: NA
j_call: TRBJ2-1
v_call: TRBV27
cdr3_nt: TGTGCCAGCAGTTTTTTGGGACTGAATTCCCAAACGTACAATGAGCAGTTCTTC
cdr3_aa: CASSFLGLNSQTYNEQFF

d_call: TRBD1
clone_size: NA
j_call: TRBJ1-4
v_call: TRBV29-1
cdr3_nt: TGCAGCGTAGCCGACAGGGGGCGTATTGAAAAACTGTTTTTT
cdr3_aa: CSVADRGRIEKLFF

d_call: NA
clone_size: once
j_call: TRBJ2-1
v_call: TRBV6-1
cdr3_nt: TGTGCCAGCAGTGAACATGTAGGGGGGAGGGGCAATGAGCAGTTCTTC
cdr3_aa: CASSEHVGGRGNEQFF

d_call: TRBD2
clone_size: NA
j_call: TRBJ2-2
v_call: TRBV5-1
cdr3_nt: TGCGCCAGCAGCTATGTGGGACTAGCGGCGAACACCGGGGAGCTGTTTTTT
cdr3_aa: CASSYVGLAANTGELFF

d_call: NA
clone_size: NA
j_call: TRBJ2-7
v_call: TRBV6-6
cdr3_nt: TGTGCCAGCAGTCCAGGCAGGGCTGGAGAGCAGTACTTC
cdr3_aa: CASSPGRAGEQYF

d_call: NA
clone_size: NA
j_call: TRBJ2-7
v_call: TRBV18
cdr3_nt: TGTGCCAGCTCACCCAAGAGTCGAGACACCTCCTACGAGCAGTACTTC
cdr3_aa: CASSPKSRDTSYEQYF

d_call: NA
clone_size: NA
j_call: TRBJ1-1
v_call: TRBV2
cdr3_nt: TGTGCCAGCATCGTGGGACATATGAACACTGAAGCTTTCTTT
cdr3_aa: CASIVGHMNTEAFF

d_call: TRBD1
clone_size: NA
j_call: TRBJ2-2
v_call: TRBV27
cdr3_nt: TGTGCCAGCAGTCGGACAGGGCTGAACACCGGGGAGCTGTTTTTT
cdr3_aa: CASSRTGLNTGELFF